This T cell receptor beta chain was recorded in a study of early T cells in non-severe SARS-CoV-2 infection. General study findings and limits: Missing private and CD4 specificities, VDJdb matching favored anti-spike CD8 responses.

This clonotype was seen repeatedly, ten times or more. What it recognizes is unknown. The library protocol tagged individual cDNA molecules with unique molecular identifiers. MiXCR, applied by TCRdb to the 5' RACE reads, yields one record per CDR3 protein. The sample yields approximately 30,000 distinct CDR3 sequences, 4% to 5% seen once. The V end lost 2 bases, the J end lost 4 bases, and 8 bases lay between the germline ends. This CDR3 contains 14 residues. From germline, CDR1 is MNHEY and CDR2 SVGAGI. This receptor was identified in an adult who was a healthcare worker with PCR-confirmed SARS-CoV-2 infection or an uninfected control (not recorded which). The chain joins TRBV6-5 to TRBJ1-4; the D is unclear. Sequenced sample: whole blood. Here the CDR3 reads CASSYGRNNEKLFF. DNA of the CDR3: TGTGCCAGCAGTTACGGACGGAATAATGAAAAACTGTTTTTT.